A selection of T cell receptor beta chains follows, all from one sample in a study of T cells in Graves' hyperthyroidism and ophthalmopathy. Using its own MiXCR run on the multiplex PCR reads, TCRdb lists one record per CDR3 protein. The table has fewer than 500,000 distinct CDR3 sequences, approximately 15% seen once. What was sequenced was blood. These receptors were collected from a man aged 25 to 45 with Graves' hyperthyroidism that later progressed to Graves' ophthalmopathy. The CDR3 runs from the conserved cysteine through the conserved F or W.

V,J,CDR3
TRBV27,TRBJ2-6,CASTWTTGANVLTF
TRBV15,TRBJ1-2,CATSRARSTNYGYTF
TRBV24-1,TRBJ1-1,CATSQGFGSEAFF
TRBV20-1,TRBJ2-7,CSARDRDNYEQYF
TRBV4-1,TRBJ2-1,CASSQEKQGAIYEQFF
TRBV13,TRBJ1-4,CASSPRGRPNEKLFF
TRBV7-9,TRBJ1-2,CASSLGWGQRFNYGYTF
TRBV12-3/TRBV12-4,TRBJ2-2,CASSSSRDYTGELFF
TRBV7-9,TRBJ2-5,CASSTRTSGGEETQYF
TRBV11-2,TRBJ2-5,CASSLTGTGGGETQYF
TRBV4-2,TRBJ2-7,CASSTLAGPSYEQYF
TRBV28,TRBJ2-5,CASSGGSGAGETQYF
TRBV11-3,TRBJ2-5,CASSTPELEPGQFQETQYF
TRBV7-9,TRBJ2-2,CASSLATGYLAELFF
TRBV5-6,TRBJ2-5,CASSFPTGLGETQYF
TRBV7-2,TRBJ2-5,CASSLDGGTSETQYF
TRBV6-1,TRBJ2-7,CASSAAGRSYEQYF
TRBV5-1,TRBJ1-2,CASSWGDYGYTF
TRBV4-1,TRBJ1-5,CASSQVWGIYQPQHF
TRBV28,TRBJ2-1,CASSFGDYNEQFF
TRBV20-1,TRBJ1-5,CSAPPPDSNQPQHF
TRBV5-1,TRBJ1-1,CASSDGPGTTEAFF
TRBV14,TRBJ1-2,CASSPIFGTGVNGYTF
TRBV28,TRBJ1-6,CASSSGTLYNSPLHF
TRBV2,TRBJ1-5,CASSEGNSPQPQHF
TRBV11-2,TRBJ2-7,CASSLPGHREYEQYF
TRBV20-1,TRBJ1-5,CSTTDSNQPQHF